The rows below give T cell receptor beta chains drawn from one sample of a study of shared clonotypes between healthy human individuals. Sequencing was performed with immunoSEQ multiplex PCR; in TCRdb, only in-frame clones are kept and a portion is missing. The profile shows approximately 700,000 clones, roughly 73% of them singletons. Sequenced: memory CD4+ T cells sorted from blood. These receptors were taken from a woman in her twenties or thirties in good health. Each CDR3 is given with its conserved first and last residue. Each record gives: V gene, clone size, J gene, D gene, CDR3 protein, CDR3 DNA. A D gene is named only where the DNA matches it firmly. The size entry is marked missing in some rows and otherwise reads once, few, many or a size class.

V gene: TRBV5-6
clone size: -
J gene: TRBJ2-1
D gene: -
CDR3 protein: CASSLVPDSAGYNEQFF
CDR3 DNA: TGTGCCAGCAGCTTGGTCCCGGACAGTGCCGGATACAATGAGCAGTTCTTC

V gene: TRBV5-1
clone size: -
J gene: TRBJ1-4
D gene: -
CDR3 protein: CASSAGVGEKLFF
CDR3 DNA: TGCGCCAGCAGTGCGGGGGTAGGTGAAAAACTGTTTTTT

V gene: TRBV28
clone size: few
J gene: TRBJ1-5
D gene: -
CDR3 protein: CASSLPQVRQPQHF
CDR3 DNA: TGTGCCAGCAGTTTACCACAGGTCCGGCAGCCCCAGCATTTT

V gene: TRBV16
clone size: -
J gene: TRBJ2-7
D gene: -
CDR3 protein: CASSQSDYEQYF
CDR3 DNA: TGTGCCAGCAGCCAGTCGGACTACGAGCAGTACTTC

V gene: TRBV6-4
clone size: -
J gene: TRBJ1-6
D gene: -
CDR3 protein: CASSDCQTRSRSYNSPLHF
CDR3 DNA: TGTGCCAGCAGTGACTGTCAGACGCGGTCCCGCTCCTATAATTCACCCCTCCACTTT

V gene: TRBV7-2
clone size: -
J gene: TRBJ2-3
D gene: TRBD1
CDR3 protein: CASRTRQGTDTQYF
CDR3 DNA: TGTGCCAGCAGGACGAGACAGGGAACAGATACGCAGTATTTT

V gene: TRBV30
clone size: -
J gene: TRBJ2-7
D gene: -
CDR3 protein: CAWSLRTTTSHEQYF
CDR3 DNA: TGTGCCTGGAGTTTGCGGACTACGACATCCCACGAGCAGTACTTC

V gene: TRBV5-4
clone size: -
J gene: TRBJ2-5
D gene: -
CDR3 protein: CASSLSGKGAQYF
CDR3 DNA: TGTGCCAGCAGCTTGAGTGGGAAAGGGGCCCAGTACTTC

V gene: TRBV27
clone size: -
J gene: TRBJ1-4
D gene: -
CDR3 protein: CASSLSYSFATNEKLFF
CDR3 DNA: TGTGCCAGCAGTTTATCCTACAGCTTCGCAACTAATGAAAAACTGTTTTTT

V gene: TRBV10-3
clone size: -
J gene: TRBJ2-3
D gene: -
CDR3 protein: CAISEYYLTDTQYF
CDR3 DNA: TGTGCCATCAGTGAGTACTACCTCACGGATACGCAGTATTTT

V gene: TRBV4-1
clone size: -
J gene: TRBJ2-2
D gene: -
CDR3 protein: CASSQVAVQRGLGAGELFF
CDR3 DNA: TGCGCCAGCAGCCAAGTGGCGGTCCAGAGGGGACTGGGGGCCGGGGAGCTGTTTTTT

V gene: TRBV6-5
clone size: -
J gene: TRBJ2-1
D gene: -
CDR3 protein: CASSYVARAPSDEQFF
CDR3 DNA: TGTGCCAGCAGTTACGTCGCGCGCGCCCCATCAGATGAGCAGTTCTTC

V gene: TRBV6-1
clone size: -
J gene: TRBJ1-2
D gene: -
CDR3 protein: CASSPTGQYGYTF
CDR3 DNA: TGTGCCAGCAGTCCAACGGGGCAGTATGGCTACACCTTC

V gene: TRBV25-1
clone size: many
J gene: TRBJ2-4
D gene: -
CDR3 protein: CASSEDSKSQGGKNIQYF
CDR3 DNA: TGTGCCAGCAGTGAGGACTCCAAATCTCAGGGGGGCAAAAACATTCAGTACTTC

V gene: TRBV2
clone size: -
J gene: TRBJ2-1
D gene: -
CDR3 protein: CASYTGSYNEQFF
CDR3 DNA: TGTGCCAGCTATACGGGCTCCTACAATGAGCAGTTCTTC

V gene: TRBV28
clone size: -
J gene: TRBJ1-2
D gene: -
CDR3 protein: CASSLNLGYTF
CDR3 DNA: TGTGCCAGCAGTTTAAATCTTGGCTACACCTTC

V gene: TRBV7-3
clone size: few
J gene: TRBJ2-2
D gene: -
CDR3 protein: CASSPDYSNTGELFF
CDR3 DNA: TGTGCCAGCAGCCCGGATTACTCGAACACCGGGGAGCTGTTTTTT

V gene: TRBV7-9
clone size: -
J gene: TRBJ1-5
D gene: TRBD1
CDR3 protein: CASSPGTGGGNQPQHF
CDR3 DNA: TGTGCCAGCAGCCCCGGGACAGGGGGGGGCAATCAGCCCCAGCATTTT

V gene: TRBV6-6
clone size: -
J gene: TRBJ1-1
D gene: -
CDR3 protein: CASSSQDPSTEAFF
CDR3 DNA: TGTGCCAGCAGTTCCCAGGACCCTTCCACTGAAGCTTTCTTT

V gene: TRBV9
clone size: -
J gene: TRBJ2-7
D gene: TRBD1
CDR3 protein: CASSALGTGRPYEQYF
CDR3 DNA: TGTGCCAGCAGCGCCCTAGGGACAGGGAGGCCCTACGAGCAGTACTTC

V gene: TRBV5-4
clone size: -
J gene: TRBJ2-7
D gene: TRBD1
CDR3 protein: CASSPGTGYAYEQYF
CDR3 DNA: TGTGCCAGCAGCCCCGGGACAGGGTATGCCTACGAGCAGTACTTC

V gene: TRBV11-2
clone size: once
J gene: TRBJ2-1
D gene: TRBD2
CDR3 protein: CASSPGLAGWGSYNEQFF
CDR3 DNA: TGTGCCAGCAGCCCCGGGCTAGCGGGATGGGGCTCCTACAATGAGCAGTTCTTC

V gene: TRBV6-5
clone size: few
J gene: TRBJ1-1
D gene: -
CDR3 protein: CASSYVDSSTEAFF
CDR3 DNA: TGTGCCAGCAGTTACGTGGACAGTAGTACTGAAGCTTTCTTT

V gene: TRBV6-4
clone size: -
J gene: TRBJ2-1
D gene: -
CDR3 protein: CASSDVAESYNEQFF
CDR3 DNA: TGTGCCAGCAGTGACGTTGCGGAATCTTACAATGAGCAGTTCTTC

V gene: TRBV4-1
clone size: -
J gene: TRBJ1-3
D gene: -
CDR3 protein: CASSRGRDLGDSGNTIYF
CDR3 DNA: TGCGCCAGCAGCCGGGGACGGGACCTCGGCGACTCTGGAAACACCATATATTTT